This T cell receptor (beta chain) was identified in a study of cytomegalovirus exposure and HLA in healthy donors. Study context: Sequencing of about 179 million T cells in an earlier analysis found 120 million or so unique TCR beta sequences. Overall study results and limits: A previous analysis found most TCR beta V segments productive roughly 87% or roughly 30% of the time. Across HLA loci, a later analysis found differing TCR association rates, with DRB1 most and HLA-C fewest.

V lost 10 bases, J lost 3 bases, and 20 bases lay in between. The germline V gene encodes CDR1 WSHSY and CDR2 SAAADI. CDR3 size: 15 residues. Remarks on this clone: Its antigen is currently unknown.

The PCR used 60 Vbeta and 13 Jbeta primers. Per the original methods: An analysis that came later counted roughly 87 million unique TCR beta chains, approximately 12 million shared. The data were produced by immunoSEQ multiplex PCR, yet TCRdb's version contains in-frame clones alone and is incomplete. The V and J calls and the clone size are those of that table, but D and trimming were determined from the DNA. The data hold around 300,000 clones, with roughly four fifths observed a single time. V gene TRBV10-2 combines with J gene TRBJ2-3; TRBD2 is a possible D gene (6 bases). This TCR was recovered from a woman between 40 and 55 years old in good health and CMV-seropositive. Input material: PBMCs. The CDR3 region is CATRTTWVGTDTQYF. As DNA, the CDR3 is TGCGCCACCCGGACTACGTGGGTCGGGACAGATACGCAGTATTTT.